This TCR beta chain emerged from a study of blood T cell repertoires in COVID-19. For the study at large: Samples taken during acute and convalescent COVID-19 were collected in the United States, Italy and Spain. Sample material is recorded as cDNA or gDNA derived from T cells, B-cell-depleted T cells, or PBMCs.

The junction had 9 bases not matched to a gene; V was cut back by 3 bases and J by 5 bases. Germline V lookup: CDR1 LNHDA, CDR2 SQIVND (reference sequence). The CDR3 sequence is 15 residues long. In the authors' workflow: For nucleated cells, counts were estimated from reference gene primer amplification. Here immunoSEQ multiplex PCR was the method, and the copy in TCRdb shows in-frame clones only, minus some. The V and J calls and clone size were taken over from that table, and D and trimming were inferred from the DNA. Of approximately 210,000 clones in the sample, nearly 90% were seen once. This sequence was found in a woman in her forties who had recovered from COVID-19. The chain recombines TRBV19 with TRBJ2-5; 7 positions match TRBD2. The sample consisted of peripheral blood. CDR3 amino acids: CASSIRAGVLETQYF. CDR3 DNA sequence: TGTGCCAGTAGTATCCGGGCGGGAGTGTTGGAGACCCAGTACTTC.